The 27 T cell receptor beta chains listed next were all sequenced from one sample in a study of beta chain features in type 1 diabetes. Expressed TCRB transcripts were sequenced because the entire RNA isolate underwent reverse transcription. TCRdb's copy holds only in-frame clones and misses some; the assay was immunoSEQ multiplex PCR. This sample carries 200,000 to 250,000 clones, 27% of them seen once, and the ten largest clones take 4%. The sequenced material came from central memory CD4+ T cells from blood. These receptor sequences come from a man between 25 and 39 years old in good health.

In this sample, this clone turned up a few times. The chain has TRBV5-1 and TRBJ2-5; 7 nucleotides match TRBD1. V lost 1 base and J lost 2; bases outside the gene matches: 2. This CDR3 is 14 amino acids long. Germline V gene data show CDR1 as SGHRS and CDR2 as YFSETQ. DNA of the CDR3: TGCGCCAGCAGCTTGCAGACAGGGCAAGAGACCCAGTACTTC. The encoded protein is CASSLQTGQETQYF. Complete variable domain (other parts from reference TRBV5-1 and TRBJ2-5): KAGVTQTPRYLIKTRGQQVTLSCSPISGHRSVSWYQQTPGQGLQFLFEYFSETQRNKGNFPGRFSGRQFSNSRSEMNVSTLELGDSALYLCASSLQTGQETQYFGPGTRLLVL.

This clone turned up a few times. This rearrangement joins TRBV5-1 to TRBJ2-3; possible D gene TRBD2, 6 bases. Germline V gene lookup returns CDR1 SGHRS and CDR2 YFSETQ. CDR3 size: 15 residues. V was trimmed by 3 bases and J by 2 bases, leaving 13 bases between them. CDR3 sequence (DNA): TGCGCCAGCAGCTCGGGAGAACTACACACAGATACGCAGTATTTT. Translating gives CASSSGELHTDTQYF.

This rearrangement joins TRBV5-4 to TRBJ2-1, with 10 bases identical to TRBD1. This CDR3 region has 15 residues. CDR1 and CDR2 (germline): SGHNT, YYREEE (reference sequence). J lost 5 bases, V lost 4 bases, and 6 bases had no gene match. The CDR3 DNA follows: TGTGCCAGCAGCCTCGGGACAGGGGATGACAATGAGCAGTTCTTC. This encodes CASSLGTGDDNEQFF.

This rearrangement joins TRBV5-4 to TRBJ1-1; the D is unclear. CDR3 length: 13 amino acids. V shed 1 base and J shed 7 bases, with 11 bases lying between them. Looked up from germline, CDR1 is SGHNT and CDR2 is YYREEE (reference sequence). As DNA, the CDR3 is TGTGCCAGCAGCTTGTCTAACAGAAATGAAGCTTTCTTT. Its protein product is CASSLSNRNEAFF.

A note on this clone: This sample includes further DNA sequences coding for the same CDR3. The genes are TRBV29-1 and TRBJ2-1, with D possibly matching TRBD1 (5 bases). Germline V gene lookup returns CDR1 SQVTM and CDR2 ANQGSEA. This CDR3 is built from 14 residues. Trimming took 4 bases from V and 0 from J, leaving 10 bases between them. The CDR3 reads CSVVGQGSYNEQFF. Here the CDR3 DNA reads TGCAGCGTTGTTGGTCAGGGCTCCTACAATGAGCAGTTCTTC.

In this sample, this clone turned up many times. The J gene is TRBJ1-2, the V gene TRBV14; no clear D. Trimming left V 3 bases short and J 4 bases short, with 9 bases between. Germline CDR1 reads SGHDN; CDR2 reads FVKESK. The CDR3 sequence is 13 residues long. The CDR3 loop is CASSQGSGYGYTF. The CDR3 bases are TGTGCCAGCAGCCAGGGGAGCGGCTATGGCTACACCTTC.

This clone was counted only a few times. The chain has TRBV7-2 and TRBJ2-6; D is ambiguous. Trimming pared 3 bases from V and 3 bases from J, leaving 6 bases between. CDR3 length: 14 amino acids. The germline gives CDR1 SGHTA, CDR2 FQGNSA. The CDR3 here is CASSFKVGANVLTF. DNA of the CDR3: TGTGCCAGCAGCTTTAAAGTTGGGGCCAACGTCCTGACTTTC.

V is TRBV10-3 and J is TRBJ1-6; 7 bases fit TRBD1. Germline V gene data show CDR1 as ENHRY and CDR2 as SYGVKD. The CDR3 covers 14 residues. Losses at the gene ends were 0 bases for V and 12 bases for J; bases not matched to a gene: 5. The CDR3 loop reads CAISESRDSGPLHF. CDR3 DNA sequence: TGTGCCATCAGTGAGTCGCGGGACAGCGGACCCCTCCACTTT.

The chain joins TRBV30 to TRBJ2-7, with 13 bases identical to TRBD2. Germline lookup yields CDR1 GTSNPN and CDR2 SVGIG (reference sequence). CDR3 length: 16 amino acids. The ends lost 3 bases at V and 0 bases at J; junction bases unmatched: 5. This CDR3 reads CAWSRLAGGYSYEQYF. In DNA, the CDR3 is TGTGCCTGGAGCAGACTAGCGGGGGGTTACTCCTACGAGCAGTACTTC.

This clone was seen repeatedly, ten times or more. The CDR3 region is CASSPRGWDESTGELFF. The CDR3 DNA sequence: TGCGCCAGCAGCCCCAGGGGGTGGGATGAGAGTACCGGGGAGCTGTTTTTT. This chain uses TRBV4-3 with TRBJ2-2; 7 bases agree with TRBD1. The trim removed 4 bases at V and 5 bases at J, leaving 13 bases unmatched. Germline values: CDR1 LGHNA, CDR2 YSLEER. This CDR3 contains 17 residues.

This clone was seen a handful of times. The chain links TRBV6-5 to TRBJ2-1; 8 bases agree with TRBD2. Trimming cost V 8 bases and J 6 bases; bases outside gene matches: 12. This CDR3 comprises 15 residues. From germline, CDR1 is MNHEY and CDR2 SVGAGI. The CDR3 sequence: CASGSGGGPSNEQFF. The CDR3 DNA is TGTGCCAGCGGAAGCGGGGGAGGCCCGTCCAATGAGCAGTTCTTC.

This chain uses TRBV13 with TRBJ2-3; D is uncertain. From germline, CDR1 is PRHDT and CDR2 FYEKMQ (reference sequence). Trimming took off 0 bases at V and 2 bases at J, with 6 bases between the two ends. The CDR3 consists of 14 residues. The CDR3 region has the DNA TGTGCCAGCAGCTTAGGAGGGATCACAGATACGCAGTATTTT. Amino acid sequence: CASSLGGITDTQYF.

This clone was seen once. The V and J genes are TRBV5-4 and TRBJ2-7; 9 bases are a match to TRBD1. The CDR3 spans 16 residues. Germline values: CDR1 SGHNT, CDR2 YYREEE (reference sequence). J was trimmed by 5 bases and V by 0 bases; bases with no gene match: 9. The CDR3 loop is CASSLGLGQGFDEQYF. The CDR3 DNA is TGTGCCAGCAGCTTGGGCCTGGGACAGGGATTCGACGAGCAGTACTTC.

Only a few counts were recorded for this clone. The chain combines TRBV30 with TRBJ2-5; D uncertain. CDR3 length: 13 amino acids. The V end lost 0 bases, the J end lost 5 bases, and 10 bases lay between the germline ends. The germline V gene has CDR1 GTSNPN and CDR2 SVGIG (reference sequence). This chain's CDR3 is CAWSVGFRETQYF. CDR3 in DNA: TGTGCCTGGAGTGTTGGGTTCAGGGAGACCCAGTACTTC. Complete variable domain (other parts from reference TRBV30 and TRBJ2-5): SQTIHQWPATLVQPVGSPLSLECTVEGTSNPNLYWYRQAAGRGLQLLFYSVGIGQISSEVPQNLSASRPQDRQFILSSKKLLLSDSGFYLCAWSVGFRETQYFGPGTRLLVL.

The chain carries TRBV9 and TRBJ2-3, with D perhaps matching TRBD2 (6 bases). This CDR3 is built from 15 residues. Trimming removed 1 base from V and 0 bases from J, with 9 bases in between. Germline assignment: CDR1 SGDLS and CDR2 YYNGEE. The chain's CDR3 is CASSVIAESTDTQYF. The CDR3 coding sequence is TGTGCCAGCAGCGTAATAGCGGAGAGCACAGATACGCAGTATTTT.

This clone was observed a handful of times. An end of the junction differs from the germline gene, which may be a read error. V is TRBV7-2 and J is TRBJ1-1; D uncertain. CDR3 size: 15 residues. Germline V lookup: CDR1 SGHTA, CDR2 FQGNSA. The CDR3 sequence: CASSQEGYQNTEAFF. The CDR3 region has the DNA TGCGCCAGCAGCCAAGAGGGATATCAGAACACTGAAGCTTTCTTT.

A few counts support this clone. V usage is TRBV29-1 and J usage is TRBJ2-5, with D perhaps matching TRBD1 (6 bases). Trimming left V 7 bases short and J 0 bases short, with 12 bases between. The CDR3 runs to 13 residues. CDR1 and CDR2 from the germline V gene are SQVTM and ANQGSEA. The CDR3 DNA reads as TGCAGCGCCAAGGGACATCACCAAGAGACCCAGTACTTC. Protein sequence: CSAKGHHQETQYF.

CDR3 in amino acids: CASSLTGKGGGSPLHF. Written as DNA, the CDR3 is TGCGCCAGCAGCTTGACAGGGAAGGGGGGAGGATCACCCCTCCACTTT. The gene calls are TRBV5-1 and TRBJ1-6; maybe TRBD1 (6 bases). The CDR3 is 16 amino acids. The V end was cut by 1 base, the J end by 10 bases, with 18 bases between. Germline CDR1 is SGHRS and CDR2 is YFSETQ.

This chain joins TRBV20-1 and TRBJ2-1, with 8 bases that match TRBD2. This CDR3 is built from 11 residues. Per germline, CDR1 DFQATT and CDR2 SNEGSKA (reference sequence). Unmatched junction bases numbered 9, after V lost 8 bases and J lost 12 bases. This CDR3 reads CSPRTSKAQFF. DNA of the CDR3: TGCAGTCCCAGGACTAGCAAGGCGCAGTTCTTC.

The chain carries TRBV2 and TRBJ2-3, with 8 bases aligning to TRBD2. Germline CDR1 is SNHLY and CDR2 is FYNNEI. V lost 6 bases to trimming and J lost 2 bases; unmatched junction nucleotides: 7. The CDR3 length is 15 residues. The CDR3 here is CASSGTSPYTDTQYF. The CDR3 nucleotides are TGTGCCAGCAGCGGGACTAGTCCCTACACAGATACGCAGTATTTT.

Of note for this clone: A junction end diverges from the germline sequence, so it may reflect a read error. The chain carries TRBV18 and TRBJ2-5; either TRBD1 or TRBD2 may supply D (5 bases each). CDR1 is KGHSH and CDR2 is LQKENI in the germline V gene. The CDR3 has 13 residues. CDR3 DNA sequence: TGTGCCAGCTTCGTAGAAGCCGGGACCCCATCCCACTTC. Its translation: CASFVEAGTPSHF.

This chain links TRBV14 with TRBJ1-2; D not resolved. Germline V lookup: CDR1 SGHDN, CDR2 FVKESK. The CDR3 covers 12 residues. V lost 1 base and J 8 bases, leaving 8 bases between the germline ends. CDR3 sequence (DNA): TGTGCCAGCAGCCAAGCCTCAGGCGGCTACACCTTC. Its translation: CASSQASGGYTF.

In this sample, this clone turned up a few times. This rearrangement joins TRBV15 to TRBJ2-5; perhaps TRBD1 as D (6 bases). There are 14 residues in the CDR3. The V end was cut by 0 bases, the J end by 5 bases, with 10 bases between. Germline values: CDR1 LNHNV, CDR2 YYDKDF (reference sequence). As DNA, the CDR3 is TGTGCCACCAGCAGAGACAGGGGTGGGGAGACCCAGTACTTC. It yields the protein CATSRDRGGETQYF.

The V and J genes are TRBV7-8 and TRBJ2-5, with TRBD2 identical over 7 bases. This CDR3 has 12 amino acids. Germline CDR1 reads SGHVS; CDR2 reads FQNEAQ. J lost 13 bases, V lost 5 bases, and 10 bases had no gene match. The CDR3 sequence: CASSPMGGSPYF. In nucleotides, the CDR3 is TGTGCCAGCAGCCCGATGGGGGGGTCTCCGTACTTC.

The CDR3 loop reads CAWSVQGPLYGYTF. CDR3 in DNA: TGTGCCTGGAGTGTACAGGGGCCTCTCTATGGCTACACCTTC. V and J are TRBV30 and TRBJ1-2, with 7 bases that match TRBD1. V trimming: 0 bases; J trimming: 4 bases; junction bases outside the gene matches: 5. This CDR3 has 14 amino acids. CDR1 is GTSNPN, CDR2 SVGIG, per germline (reference sequence).

This chain links TRBV7-2 with TRBJ2-1, with 9 bases matching TRBD2. CDR1 is SGHTA and CDR2 is FQGNSA in the germline V gene. This CDR3 has 15 residues. Trimming removed 8 bases from V and 8 bases from J; junction bases left unmatched: 13. The CDR3 is CASRSGLALNDEQFF. The CDR3 nucleotides are TGTGCCAGCCGATCGGGACTAGCTTTGAACGATGAGCAGTTCTTC.

This clone turned up a few times. The CDR3: CASRNRVSKNIQYF. CDR3 bases: TGTGCCAGCAGAAACAGGGTTAGCAAAAACATTCAGTACTTC. The chain links TRBV2 to TRBJ2-4; perhaps TRBD1 as D (6 bases). V was pared by 6 bases and J by 3 bases, with 12 bases between. The CDR3 is 14 residues long. CDR1 and CDR2 from the germline V gene are SNHLY and FYNNEI.